This is a list of T cell receptor beta chains from one sample in a study of beta chain features in type 1 diabetes. Here immunoSEQ multiplex PCR was the method, and the copy in TCRdb shows in-frame clones only, minus some. Altogether about 160,000 clones are present, roughly 60% being singletons, with the ten largest covering approximately 0.089%. The sample was naive CD4+ T cells from blood. These receptors were obtained from a man aged 25-45 years with type 1 diabetes. Both conserved end residues are part of each CDR3. The order of the fields is V gene, D gene, clone size, J gene, CDR3 DNA, CDR3 protein. A D gene is named only where the DNA matches it firmly. Clone size, where shown, is once, few, many, or a class for clones that have expanded.

TRBV2,.,.,TRBJ2-3,TGTGCCAGCAGAGATGATACAGATACGCAGTATTTT,CASRDDTDTQYF
TRBV5-1,TRBD1,.,TRBJ2-1,TGCGCCAGCAGCTTACCGGGACAGGGCAATGAGCAGTTCTTC,CASSLPGQGNEQFF
TRBV19,TRBD1,.,TRBJ2-1,TGTGCCAGTACGGGACAGACCTACAATGAGCAGTTCTTC,CASTGQTYNEQFF
TRBV29-1,TRBD1,.,TRBJ1-5,TGCAGCGTTGTGACAGGGGGCAGCAATCAGCCCCAGCATTTT,CSVVTGGSNQPQHF
TRBV28,TRBD1,.,TRBJ1-6,TGTGCCAGCAGTTCCCCAATGGGACAGGCGGACTCCTATAATTCACCCCTCCACTTT,CASSSPMGQADSYNSPLHF
TRBV5-1,.,.,TRBJ2-7,TGCGCCAGCAGCTTCCAGGGGGAGGTCGACGAGCAGTACTTC,CASSFQGEVDEQYF
TRBV18,.,.,TRBJ2-7,TGTGCCAGCTCACCGGGACGGAATCACTACGAGCAGTACTTC,CASSPGRNHYEQYF
TRBV20-1,.,.,TRBJ2-7,TGCAGTGCTAGTTCGCACGAGCAGTACTTC,CSASSHEQYF
TRBV29-1,.,few,TRBJ2-2,TGCAGCGTTGAAGGGCAGCGGGCGACTAACACCGGGGAGCTGTTTTTT,CSVEGQRATNTGELFF
TRBV14,.,.,TRBJ2-1,TGTGCCAGCAGCCGCGGGACTTACAATGAGCAGTTCTTC,CASSRGTYNEQFF
TRBV2,.,.,TRBJ2-1,TGTGCCAGCAGTTACTACAATGAGCAGTTCTTC,CASSYYNEQFF
TRBV7-6,.,few,TRBJ2-3,TGTGCCAGCAGCCCTGGGGGCATGCTAGCATTGCCGCAGTATTTT,CASSPGGMLALPQYF
TRBV11-2,.,few,TRBJ1-1,TGTGCCAGCAGCCGCCAAATTGAAGCTTTCTTT,CASSRQIEAFF
TRBV5-1,TRBD1,few,TRBJ2-5,TGCGCCAGCAGCTTCCAGGGGGCGCCCCAAGAGACCCAGTACTTC,CASSFQGAPQETQYF
TRBV20-1,.,.,TRBJ2-1,TGCAGTGATAAGGACAATGAGCAGTTCTTC,CSDKDNEQFF
TRBV4-3,.,.,TRBJ1-1,TGCGCCAGCAGCCAGGGGAGGGGCACTGAAGCTTTCTTT,CASSQGRGTEAFF
TRBV4-3,.,.,TRBJ1-1,TGCGCCAGCAGCCAAGATCGGTCTACGGGAGCTTTCTTT,CASSQDRSTGAFF
TRBV29-1,TRBD1,.,TRBJ2-5,TGCAGCGCCAATGGACAGGGTGGAGAGACCCAGTACTTC,CSANGQGGETQYF
TRBV7-2,.,.,TRBJ2-5,TGTGCCAGCAGCCCTGGGCAAGAAGAGACCCAGTACTTC,CASSPGQEETQYF
TRBV7-2,.,.,TRBJ1-6,TGTGCCAGCAGCTTAGCTCTTTCACCCCTCCACTTT,CASSLALSPLHF
TRBV10-3,.,few,TRBJ1-1,TGTGCCATCAGTGATAGAGCAGGGATAGCTGAAGCTTTCTTT,CAISDRAGIAEAFF
TRBV5-1,TRBD2,.,TRBJ2-3,TGCGCCAGCAAGTCAGCGGGGGAGATAGATACGCAGTATTTT,CASKSAGEIDTQYF
TRBV29-1,.,.,TRBJ2-2,TGCAGCGTCGTGACAGGAATGAACACCGGGGAGCTGTTTTTT,CSVVTGMNTGELFF
TRBV5-6,.,.,TRBJ2-6,TGTGCCAGCAGTTATGACACGATACAGGCGGTCCTGACTTTC,CASSYDTIQAVLTF
TRBV7-9,.,once,TRBJ2-1,TGTGCCAGCAGCTTAGCCCTAAATGAGCAGTTCTTC,CASSLALNEQFF
TRBV29-1,TRBD2,few,TRBJ2-5,TGCAGCGTTGATGATCCGGGACTAGCGGGGGGTGAGACCCAGTACTTC,CSVDDPGLAGGETQYF
TRBV28,.,.,TRBJ2-2,TGTGCCAGCAGTGACAGGGCGGGGACCGGGGAGCTGTTTTTT,CASSDRAGTGELFF
TRBV30,.,few,TRBJ2-3,TGTGCCTGGAGTGGGGGACGGACCCACGGCCCAGATACGCAGTATTTT,CAWSGGRTHGPDTQYF
TRBV29-1,TRBD1,few,TRBJ2-5,TGCAGCGTTGAAGTGCGACGGACAGGGGGAGAGACCCAGTACTTC,CSVEVRRTGGETQYF
TRBV25-1,.,.,TRBJ2-7,TGTGCCAGCAGTGAGTCAAACAGGGATGGGGAGCAGTACTTC,CASSESNRDGEQYF
TRBV2,.,.,TRBJ2-7,TGTGCCAGCAGTGACCACGTGAGCGCGCTATCCGAGCAGTACTTC,CASSDHVSALSEQYF
TRBV27,.,once,TRBJ2-6,TGTGCCAGCAGTCCCGGAGGGGGGCCGGAGGGGGCCAACGTCCTGACTTTC,CASSPGGGPEGANVLTF
TRBV9,TRBD1,.,TRBJ2-5,TGTGCCAGCAGCGTAGTGGGACAGGGTCCTCAGACCCAGTACTTC,CASSVVGQGPQTQYF
TRBV12-5,.,few,TRBJ2-3,TGTGCTAGTGGTTTGGGACCCACAGATACGCAGTATTTT,CASGLGPTDTQYF
TRBV15,TRBD1,once,TRBJ2-1,TGTGCCACCAGCACCTGGGACAGGGACCGACGGGGCAATGAGCAGTTCTTC,CATSTWDRDRRGNEQFF
TRBV4-1,.,few,TRBJ2-7,TGCGCCAGCAGCCAAGAACCTCTAGTCTACGAGCAGTACTTC,CASSQEPLVYEQYF
TRBV5-1,TRBD2,.,TRBJ2-7,TGCGCCAGCAGCTTGGATGCCGGGGGGACCTACGAGCAGTACTTC,CASSLDAGGTYEQYF
TRBV30,TRBD2,few,TRBJ2-7,TGTGCCTTTAGCGGGGGCTCCTACGAGCAGTACTTC,CAFSGGSYEQYF